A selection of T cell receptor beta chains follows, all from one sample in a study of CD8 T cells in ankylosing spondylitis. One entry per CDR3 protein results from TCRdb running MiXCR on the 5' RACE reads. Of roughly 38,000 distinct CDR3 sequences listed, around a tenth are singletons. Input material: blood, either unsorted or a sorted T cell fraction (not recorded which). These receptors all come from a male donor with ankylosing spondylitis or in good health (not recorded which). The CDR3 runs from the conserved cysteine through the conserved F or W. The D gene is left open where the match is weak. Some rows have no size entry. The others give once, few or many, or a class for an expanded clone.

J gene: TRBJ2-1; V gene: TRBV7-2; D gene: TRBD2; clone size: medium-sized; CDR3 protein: CASSPSSGDYNEQFF; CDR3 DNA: TGTGCCAGCAGCCCCTCTAGCGGAGACTACAATGAGCAGTTCTTC
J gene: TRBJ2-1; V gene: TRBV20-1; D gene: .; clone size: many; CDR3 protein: CSARDPRGYEQFF; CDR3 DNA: TGCAGTGCTAGAGATCCCAGGGGCTATGAGCAGTTCTTC
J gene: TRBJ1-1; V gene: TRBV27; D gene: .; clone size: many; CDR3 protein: CATGTVNTEAFF; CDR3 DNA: TGTGCCACCGGGACGGTGAACACTGAAGCTTTCTTT
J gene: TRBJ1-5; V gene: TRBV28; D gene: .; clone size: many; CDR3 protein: CASSRTISNQPQHF; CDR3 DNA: TGTGCCAGCAGTCGAACGATTAGCAATCAGCCCCAGCATTTT
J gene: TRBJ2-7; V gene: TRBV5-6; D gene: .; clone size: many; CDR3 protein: CASSFKPPGWQGSSYEQYF; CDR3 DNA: TGTGCCAGCAGCTTTAAACCCCCCGGGTGGCAGGGGAGCTCCTACGAGCAGTACTTC
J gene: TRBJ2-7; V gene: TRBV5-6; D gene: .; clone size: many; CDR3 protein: CASSARDVYEQYF; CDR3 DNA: TGTGCCAGCAGCGCCCGGGACGTATACGAGCAGTACTTC
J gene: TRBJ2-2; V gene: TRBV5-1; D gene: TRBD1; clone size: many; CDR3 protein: CASSLDRGHGELFF; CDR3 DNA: TGCGCCAGCAGCTTGGACAGGGGGCATGGGGAGCTGTTTTTT
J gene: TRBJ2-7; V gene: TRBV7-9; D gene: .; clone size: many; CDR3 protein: CASSPGPARPYEQYF; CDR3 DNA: TGTGCCAGCAGCCCAGGGCCAGCCAGGCCCTACGAGCAGTACTTC
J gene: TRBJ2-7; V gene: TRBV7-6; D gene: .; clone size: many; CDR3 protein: CASSHGQNDEQYF; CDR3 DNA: TGTGCCAGCAGCCACGGACAGAACGACGAGCAGTACTTC
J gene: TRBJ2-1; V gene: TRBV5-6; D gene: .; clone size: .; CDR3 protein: CASSREQGNEQFF; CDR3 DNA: TGTGCCAGCAGCCGAGAACAGGGCAATGAGCAGTTCTTC
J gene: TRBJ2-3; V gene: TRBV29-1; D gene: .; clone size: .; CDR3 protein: CSANQRGTDTQYF; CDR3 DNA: TGCAGCGCCAACCAAAGAGGCACAGATACGCAGTATTTT
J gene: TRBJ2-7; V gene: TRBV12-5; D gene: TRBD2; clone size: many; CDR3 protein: CASGQRTSGTSYEQYF; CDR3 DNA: TGTGCTAGTGGTCAAAGGACTAGCGGGACCTCCTACGAGCAGTACTTC
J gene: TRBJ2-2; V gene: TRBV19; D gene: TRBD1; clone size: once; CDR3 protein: CASNRGDTGELFF; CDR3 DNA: TGTGCCAGTAACAGGGGTGACACCGGGGAGCTGTTTTTT
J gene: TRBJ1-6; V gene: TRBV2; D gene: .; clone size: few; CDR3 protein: CASRPTWDNSPLHF; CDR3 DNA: TGTGCCAGCAGACCCACTTGGGATAATTCACCCCTCCACTTT
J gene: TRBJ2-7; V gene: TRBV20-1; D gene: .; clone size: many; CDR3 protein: CSAKDSLYEQYF; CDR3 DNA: TGCAGTGCTAAAGACAGCCTCTACGAGCAGTACTTC
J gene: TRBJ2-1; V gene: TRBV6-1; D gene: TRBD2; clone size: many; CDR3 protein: CASRLAPGGYNEQFF; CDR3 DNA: TGTGCCAGCCGACTAGCTCCTGGCGGCTACAATGAGCAGTTCTTC
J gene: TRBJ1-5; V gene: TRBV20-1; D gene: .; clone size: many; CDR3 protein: CSARPQARVSEPQHF; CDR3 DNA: TGCAGTGCTAGACCCCAGGCGAGGGTGTCGGAGCCCCAGCATTTT
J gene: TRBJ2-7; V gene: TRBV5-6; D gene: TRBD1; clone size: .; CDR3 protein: CASSVQGQGFYEQYF; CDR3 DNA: TGTGCCAGCAGCGTACAGGGACAGGGGTTCTACGAGCAGTACTTC
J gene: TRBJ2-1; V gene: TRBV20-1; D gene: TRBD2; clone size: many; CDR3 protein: CSARGGGRGNEQFF; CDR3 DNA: TGCAGTGCTAGAGGCGGGGGGCGTGGGAATGAGCAGTTCTTC
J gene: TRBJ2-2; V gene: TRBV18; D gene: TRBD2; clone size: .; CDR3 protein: CASSPGLAGVTGELFF; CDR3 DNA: TGTGCCAGCTCACCTGGACTAGCGGGAGTCACCGGGGAGCTGTTTTTT
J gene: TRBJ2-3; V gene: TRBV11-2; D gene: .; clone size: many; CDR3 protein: CASSTGLRGELGGDTQYF; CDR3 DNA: TGTGCCAGCAGCACTGGCCTACGAGGGGAGTTGGGGGGAGATACGCAGTATTTT
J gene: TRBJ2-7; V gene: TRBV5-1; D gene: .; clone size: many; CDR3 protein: CASSIGGTVYEQYF; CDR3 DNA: TGCGCCAGCAGCATTGGTGGGACTGTCTACGAGCAGTACTTC
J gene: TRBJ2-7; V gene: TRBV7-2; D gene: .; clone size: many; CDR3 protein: CASSLDAGRSSYEQYF; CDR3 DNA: TGTGCCAGCAGCTTAGACGCAGGCAGAAGCTCCTACGAGCAGTACTTC
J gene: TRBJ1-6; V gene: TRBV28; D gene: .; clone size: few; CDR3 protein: CASSFPGQNSPLHF; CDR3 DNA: TGTGCCAGCAGTTTCCCGGGACAAAATTCACCCCTCCACTTT
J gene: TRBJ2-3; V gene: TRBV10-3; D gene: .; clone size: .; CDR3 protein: CAISEVGTDTQYF; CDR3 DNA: TGTGCCATCAGTGAGGTTGGCACAGATACGCAGTATTTT
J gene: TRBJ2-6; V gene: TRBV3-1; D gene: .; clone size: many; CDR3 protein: CASSQDWGGAGANVLTF; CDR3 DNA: TGTGCCAGCAGCCAAGATTGGGGGGGCGCTGGGGCCAACGTCCTGACTTTC
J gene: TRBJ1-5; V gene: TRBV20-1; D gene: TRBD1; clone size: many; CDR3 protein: CSAPEVGTGYNQPQHF; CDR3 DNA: TGCAGTGCTCCCGAAGTGGGGACAGGGTACAATCAGCCCCAGCATTTT
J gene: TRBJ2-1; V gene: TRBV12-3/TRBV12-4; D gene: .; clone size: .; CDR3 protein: CASRVGRLAPYNEQFF; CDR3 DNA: TGTGCCAGCAGGGTTGGAAGACTCGCTCCCTACAATGAGCAGTTCTTC
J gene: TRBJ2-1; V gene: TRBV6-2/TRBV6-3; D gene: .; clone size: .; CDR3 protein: CASSSEVPNNEQFF; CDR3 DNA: TGTGCCAGCAGTTCCGAAGTTCCTAACAATGAGCAGTTCTTC
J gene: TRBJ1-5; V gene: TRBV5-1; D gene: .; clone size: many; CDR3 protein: CASSLAPTQPQHF; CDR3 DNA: TGCGCCAGCAGCTTGGCTCCGACCCAGCCCCAGCATTTT
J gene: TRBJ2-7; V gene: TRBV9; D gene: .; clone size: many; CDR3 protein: CASSPGQSSSYEQYF; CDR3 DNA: TGTGCCAGCAGCCCCGGACAGTCTAGCTCCTACGAGCAGTACTTC
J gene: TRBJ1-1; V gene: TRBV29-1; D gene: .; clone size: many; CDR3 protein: CSVRLARAAPEAFF; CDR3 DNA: TGCAGCGTTAGGTTGGCCCGAGCAGCCCCTGAAGCTTTCTTT
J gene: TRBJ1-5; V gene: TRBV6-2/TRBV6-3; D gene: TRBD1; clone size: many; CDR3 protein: CASRPQGAHNQPQHF; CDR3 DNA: TGTGCCAGCAGACCACAGGGGGCGCACAATCAGCCCCAGCATTTT
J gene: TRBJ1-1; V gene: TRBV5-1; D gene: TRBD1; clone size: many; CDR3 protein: CASSLASGGSAEAFF; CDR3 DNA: TGCGCCAGCAGCTTGGCGTCAGGGGGCAGCGCTGAAGCTTTCTTT
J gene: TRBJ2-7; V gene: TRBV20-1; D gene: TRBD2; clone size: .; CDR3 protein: CSATERSGSRYEQYF; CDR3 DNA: TGCAGTGCAACCGAACGTAGCGGGAGTAGGTACGAGCAGTACTTC
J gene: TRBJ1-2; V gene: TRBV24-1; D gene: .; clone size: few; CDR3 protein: CATSDPWRNYGYTF; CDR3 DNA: TGTGCCACCAGCGACCCTTGGCGAAACTATGGCTACACCTTC
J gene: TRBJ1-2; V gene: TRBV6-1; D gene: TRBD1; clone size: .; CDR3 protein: CASSADREIYGYTF; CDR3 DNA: TGTGCCAGCAGTGCGGACAGGGAAATCTATGGCTACACCTTC
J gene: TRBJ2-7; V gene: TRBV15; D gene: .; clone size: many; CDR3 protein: CATSRDSRDYEQYF; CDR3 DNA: TGTGCCACCAGCAGAGATAGCAGAGACTACGAGCAGTACTTC
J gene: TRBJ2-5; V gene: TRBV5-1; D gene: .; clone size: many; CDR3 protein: CASSFLALQETQYF; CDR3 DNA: TGCGCCAGCAGCTTCTTGGCGCTCCAAGAGACCCAGTACTTC
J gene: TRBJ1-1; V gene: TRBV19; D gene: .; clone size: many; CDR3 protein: CATMNTEAFF; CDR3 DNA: TGTGCCACTATGAACACTGAAGCTTTCTTT
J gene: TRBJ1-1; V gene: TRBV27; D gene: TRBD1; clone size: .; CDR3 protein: CASSLSTGGTEAFF; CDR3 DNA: TGTGCCAGCAGTCTATCGACAGGGGGCACTGAAGCTTTCTTT
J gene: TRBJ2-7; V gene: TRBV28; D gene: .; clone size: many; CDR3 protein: CASSPLRGYEQYF; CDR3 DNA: TGTGCCAGCAGTCCGCTGAGGGGCTACGAGCAGTACTTC
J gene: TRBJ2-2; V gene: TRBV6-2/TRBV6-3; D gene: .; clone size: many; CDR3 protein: CASSYPTVSRELFF; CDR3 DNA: TGTGCCAGCAGTTACCCTACCGTGTCCCGGGAGCTGTTTTTT
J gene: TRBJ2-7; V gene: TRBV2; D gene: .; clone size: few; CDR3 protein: CASSPDRPTGHEQYF; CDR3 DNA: TGTGCCAGCAGTCCCGACAGACCAACCGGGCACGAGCAGTACTTC
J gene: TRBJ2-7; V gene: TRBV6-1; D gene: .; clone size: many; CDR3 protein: CASRQGMSYEQYF; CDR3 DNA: TGTGCCAGCAGACAGGGAATGTCCTACGAGCAGTACTTC
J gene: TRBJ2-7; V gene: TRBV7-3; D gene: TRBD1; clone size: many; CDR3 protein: CASSDRQGTAQYF; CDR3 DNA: TGTGCCAGCAGCGATAGACAGGGAACCGCGCAGTACTTC
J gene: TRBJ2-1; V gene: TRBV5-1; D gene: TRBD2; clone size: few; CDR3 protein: CASSWQASGSFNEQFF; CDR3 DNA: TGCGCCAGCAGCTGGCAAGCTAGCGGGAGTTTCAATGAGCAGTTCTTC
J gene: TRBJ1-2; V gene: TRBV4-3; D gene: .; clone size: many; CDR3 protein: CASSQDTQAYGYTF; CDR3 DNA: TGCGCCAGCAGCCAAGATACCCAGGCCTATGGCTACACCTTC
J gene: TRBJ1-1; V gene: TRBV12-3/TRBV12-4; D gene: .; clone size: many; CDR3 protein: CASSLSWRAEAFF; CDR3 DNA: TGTGCCAGCAGTTTATCTTGGAGGGCTGAAGCTTTCTTT
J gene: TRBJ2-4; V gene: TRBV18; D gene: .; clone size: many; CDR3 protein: CASSPFPGAKNIQYF; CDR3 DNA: TGTGCCAGCTCACCCTTTCCGGGGGCCAAAAACATTCAGTACTTC
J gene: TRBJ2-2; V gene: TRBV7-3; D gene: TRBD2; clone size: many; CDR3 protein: CASSLIGTSGPTGELFF; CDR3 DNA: TGTGCCAGCAGCTTAATCGGGACTAGCGGTCCCACCGGGGAGCTGTTTTTT